This TCR beta chain was identified during a study of tumor-infiltrating lymphocytes in primary liver carcinoma. Study-wide points: Tumor region pairs shared more overlap than did tumor-adjacent and tumor-blood pairs.

RNA and DNA were co-extracted from about 20-30 mg of unsorted bulk tissue. Patients carried chronic HBV infection without prior treatment. Over 80% viable tumor cells were present in every tumor sample. CDR1 and CDR2 from the germline V gene are PRHDT and FYEKMQ (reference sequence). With 3 bases clipped from V and 4 bases from J, the junction kept 8 bases outside the gene matches. The CDR3 has 16 amino acids. A primer in the constant region served to generate TCR beta cDNA from approximately 460 ng of total RNA. Sequencing libraries for TCR beta derived from three nested multiplex PCR rounds that used slightly modified ARM-PCR. Investigators reported that the first two PCR rounds, at around 11 cycles each, used TRBV1-TRBV30 forward primers with a C-beta reverse primer. TCRdb re-derived calls from the multiplex PCR reads in MiXCR, one entry per CDR3 protein. The sample includes about 22,000 distinct CDR3 sequences, about three quarters of them seen just once.

A note on this clonotype: Its antigen is unidentified.

This chain uses TRBV13 with TRBJ2-1, with TRBD2 matching 8 bases. The sequence was obtained from a woman aged 25 to 39 with primary liver carcinoma and hepatitis B virus infection. Sequenced material: liver tumor tissue from sampling region 1. Described subset: tumor region T1, superior pole. Written as DNA, the CDR3 is TGTGCCAGCAGCTTCGGGACTAGTGGGGCATACAATGAGCAGTTCTTC. Translating it yields CASSFGTSGAYNEQFF. Full variable domain (rest looked up from reference TRBV13 and TRBJ2-1): AAGVIQSPRHLIKEKRETATLKCYPIPRHDTVYWYQQGPGQDPQFLISFYEKMQSDKGSIPDRFSAQQFSDYHSELNMSSLELGDSALYFCASSFGTSGAYNEQFFGPGTRLTVL.